This T cell receptor (beta chain) was captured in a study of blood T cell repertoires in COVID-19 (dated by TCRdb to 2020 to 2022). General notes on the study: Collaborator samples came from the United States, Italy and Spain and covered acute and convalescent phases of COVID-19. Deeply sampled blood TCRbeta repertoires from subjects exposed to, actively infected with, or recovered from COVID-19 were included in the dataset. Samples were obtained from the ongoing ImmuneRACE study (first 160 participants) and from 1,000 to 1,500 subjects provided by 6 global collaborators. Where available, HLA class I and class II types were taken from metadata supplied by the sample provider and were not determined by assay-based typing. The material from the prospective study consisted of cDNA or gDNA derived from T cells, B-cell-depleted T cells, or PBMCs. A de-identified subject ID, COVID-19 status, age in years and sex were almost always included in the sample metadata. A freely available public database, intended as a resource for researchers studying the immune response to SARS-CoV-2, is where the repertoires were released. General study outcomes and caveats: The amount of clinical and demographic metadata varied by source and participant and was provided uncurated.

Participants in the prospective study were aged about 18 to 90 years, lived in under 30 United States geographic areas, and enrolled through a virtual design. In the prospective study, cohorts were assigned on the basis of participant-reported clinical history obtained from a screening survey and a study questionnaire. Recovered participants in ImmuneRACE Cohort 3 were defined as having two consecutive negative NP/OP PCR tests, clearance from a healthcare professional, or resolution of symptoms. In the prospective study, whole blood, serum and a nasopharyngeal or oropharyngeal swab were collected from each participant by mobile phlebotomists. Over an approximately 2-month period, participants in the prospective study had the option of providing additional blood draws and questionnaires. Blood samples from the prospective study were shipped frozen or at room temperature prior to DNA extraction.

Regarding this clone: It lacks a known antigen. Base qualities are not at hand, and no much larger clone is one base apart.

The CDR3 holds 11 amino acids from the cysteine to the phenylalanine. CDR3 DNA is the only sequence kept; it has 33 bases, read in frame from the first base. Trimming removed 5 bases from V and 8 bases from J; the gene matches leave 0 bases unexplained. Sequences LNHDA (CDR1) and SQIVND (CDR2) are obtained from the germline V gene (reference sequence). TCRbeta CDR3 regions were amplified from genomic DNA by means of the immunoSEQ Assay, a bias-controlled multiplex PCR. The source study handled its data this way. The number of nucleated cells in each sample was estimated by amplification of reference gene primers within the assay. To quantify the absolute abundance of each unique TCRbeta CDR3 rearrangement, sequence reads were collapsed and filtered. For each sample, productive Simpson clonality was calculated as the square root of Simpson's diversity index over productive rearrangements. What TCRdb holds here is the immuneACCESS table cut down to in-frame rearrangements. Part of the clones is not present; checked against another copy, under half of the missing clones reflect an unresolved V gene, and the others are unexplained. Clone size and the V and J calls come from that table; the DNA yielded D and trimming. In all, the sample holds approximately 300,000 clones, and 75% to 90% of those were seen once. The ten most abundant clones make up approximately 5.5% of the sample.

In this chain, TRBV19 is recombined with TRBJ2-4; 7 central bases correspond to TRBD2. The TCR sequence derives from a man aged 60 to 69 who had recovered from COVID-19. Sequenced sample: PBMCs or T cells enriched from blood (not recorded which). The DNA reads TGTGCCAGTAGTGGGGGGGACATTCAGTACTTC. Translated, it reads CASSGGDIQYF. The CDR3, completed at both ends by the reference TRBV19 and TRBJ2-4 genes, gives the full variable domain DGGITQSPKYLFRKEGQNVTLSCEQNLNHDAMYWYRQDPGQGLRLIYYSQIVNDFQKGDIAEGYSVSREKKESFPLTVTSAQKNPTAFYLCASSGGDIQYFGAGTRLSVL.